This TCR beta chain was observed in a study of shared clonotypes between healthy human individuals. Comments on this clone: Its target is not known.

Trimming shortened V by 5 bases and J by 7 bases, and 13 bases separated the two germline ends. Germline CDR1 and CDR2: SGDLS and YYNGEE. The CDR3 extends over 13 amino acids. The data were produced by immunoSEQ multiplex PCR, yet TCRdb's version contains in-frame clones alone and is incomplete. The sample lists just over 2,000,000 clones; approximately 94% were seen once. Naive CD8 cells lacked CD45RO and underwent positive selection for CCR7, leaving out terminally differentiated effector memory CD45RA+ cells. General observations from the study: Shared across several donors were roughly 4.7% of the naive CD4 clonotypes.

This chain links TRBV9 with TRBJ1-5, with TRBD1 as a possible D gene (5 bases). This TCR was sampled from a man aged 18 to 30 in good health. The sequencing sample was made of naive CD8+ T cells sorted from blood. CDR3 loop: CASSDSNDQPQHF. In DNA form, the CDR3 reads TGTGCCAGCAGTGACAGTAACGACCAGCCCCAGCATTTT.